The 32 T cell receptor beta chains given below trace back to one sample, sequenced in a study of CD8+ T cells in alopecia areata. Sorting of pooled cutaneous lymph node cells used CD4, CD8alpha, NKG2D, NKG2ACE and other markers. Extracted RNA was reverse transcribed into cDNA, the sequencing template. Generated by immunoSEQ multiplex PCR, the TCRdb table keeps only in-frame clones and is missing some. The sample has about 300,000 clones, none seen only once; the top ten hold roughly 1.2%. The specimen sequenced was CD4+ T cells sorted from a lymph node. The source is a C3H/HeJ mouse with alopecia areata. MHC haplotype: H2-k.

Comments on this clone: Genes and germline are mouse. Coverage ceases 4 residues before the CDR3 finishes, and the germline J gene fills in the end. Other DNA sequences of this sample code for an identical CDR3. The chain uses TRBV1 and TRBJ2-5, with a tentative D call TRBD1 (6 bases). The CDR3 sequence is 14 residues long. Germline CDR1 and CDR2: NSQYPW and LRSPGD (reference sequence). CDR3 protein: CTCSAGGGGDTQYF. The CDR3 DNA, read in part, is TGCACCTGCAGTGCAGGAGGGGGAGGGGAC.

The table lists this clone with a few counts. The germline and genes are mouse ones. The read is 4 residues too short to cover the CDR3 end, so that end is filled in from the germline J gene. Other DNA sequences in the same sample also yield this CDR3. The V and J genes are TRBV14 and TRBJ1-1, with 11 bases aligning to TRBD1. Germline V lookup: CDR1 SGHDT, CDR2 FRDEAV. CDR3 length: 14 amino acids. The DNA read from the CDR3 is TGTGCCAGCAGTCCCGGGACAGGGGGGACA. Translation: CASSPGTGGT. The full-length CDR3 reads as CASSPGTGGTEVFF.

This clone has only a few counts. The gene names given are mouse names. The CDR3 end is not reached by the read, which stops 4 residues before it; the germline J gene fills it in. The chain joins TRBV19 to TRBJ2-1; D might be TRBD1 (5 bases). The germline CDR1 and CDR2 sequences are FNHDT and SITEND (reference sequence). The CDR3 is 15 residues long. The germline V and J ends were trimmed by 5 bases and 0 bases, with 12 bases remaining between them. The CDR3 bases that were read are TGTGCCAGCAGCCCGAAGGACACTAACTATGCT. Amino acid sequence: CASSPKDTNYA. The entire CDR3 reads CASSPKDTNYAEQFF.

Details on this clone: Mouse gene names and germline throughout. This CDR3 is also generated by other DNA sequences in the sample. The CDR3 sequence: CASSDGLGGQDTQYF. The sequenced CDR3 bases are TGTGCCAGCAGTGATGGTCTGGGGGGCCAAGAC. The genes are TRBV13-1 and TRBJ2-5; the match to TRBD2 covers 8 bases. The CDR3 extends 4 residues past the end of the read, so its final part is completed from the germline J gene. Germline-derived CDR1 and CDR2 are NSHNY and SYGAGN. This CDR3 comprises 15 residues. Unmatched junction bases numbered 2, after V lost 0 bases and J lost 2 bases.

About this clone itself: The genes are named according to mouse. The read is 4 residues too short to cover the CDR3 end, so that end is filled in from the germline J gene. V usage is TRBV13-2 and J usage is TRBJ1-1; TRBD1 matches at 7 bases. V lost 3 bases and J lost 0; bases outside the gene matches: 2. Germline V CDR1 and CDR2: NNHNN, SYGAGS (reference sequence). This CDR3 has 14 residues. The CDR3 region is CASGGGGANTEVFF. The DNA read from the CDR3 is TGTGCCAGCGGTGGAGGGGGCGCAAACACA.

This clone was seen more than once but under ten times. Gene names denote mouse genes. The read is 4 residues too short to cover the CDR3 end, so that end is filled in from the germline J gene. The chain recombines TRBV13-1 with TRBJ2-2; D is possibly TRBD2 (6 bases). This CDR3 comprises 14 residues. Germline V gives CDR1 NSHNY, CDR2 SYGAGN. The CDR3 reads CASSDLGRGGQLYF. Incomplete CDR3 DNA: TGTGCCAGCAGTGATCTGGGGAGGGGCGGG.

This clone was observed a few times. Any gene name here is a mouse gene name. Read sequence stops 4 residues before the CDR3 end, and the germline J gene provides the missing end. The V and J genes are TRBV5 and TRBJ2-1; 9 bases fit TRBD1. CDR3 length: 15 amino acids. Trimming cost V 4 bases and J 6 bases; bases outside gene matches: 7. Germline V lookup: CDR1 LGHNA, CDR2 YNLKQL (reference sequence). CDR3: CASSPHRGLGAEQFF. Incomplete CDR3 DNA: TGTGCCAGCAGCCCTCACAGGGGGCTGGGTGCT.

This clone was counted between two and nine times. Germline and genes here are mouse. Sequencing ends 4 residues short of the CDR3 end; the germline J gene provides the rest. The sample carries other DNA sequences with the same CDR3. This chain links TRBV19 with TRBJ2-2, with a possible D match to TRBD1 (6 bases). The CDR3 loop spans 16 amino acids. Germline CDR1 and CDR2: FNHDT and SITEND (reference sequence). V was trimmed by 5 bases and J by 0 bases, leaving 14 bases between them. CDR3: CASSPSGTTNTGQLYF. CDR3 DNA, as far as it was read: TGTGCCAGCAGCCCCTCCGGGACAACAAACACCGGG. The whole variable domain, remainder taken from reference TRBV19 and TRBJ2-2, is GGIITQTPKFLIGQEGQKLTLKCQQNFNHDTMYWYRQDSGKGLRLIYYSITENDLQKGDLSEGYDASREKKSSFSLTVTSAQKNEMAVFLCASSPSGTTNTGQLYFGEGSKLTVL.

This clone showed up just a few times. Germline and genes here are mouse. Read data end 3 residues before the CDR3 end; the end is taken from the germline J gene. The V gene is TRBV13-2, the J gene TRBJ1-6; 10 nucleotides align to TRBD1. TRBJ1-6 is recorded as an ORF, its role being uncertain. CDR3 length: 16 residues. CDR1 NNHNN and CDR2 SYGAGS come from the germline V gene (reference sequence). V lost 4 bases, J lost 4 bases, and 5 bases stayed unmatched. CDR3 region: CASGSRDRGYNSPLYF. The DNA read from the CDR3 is TGTGCCAGCGGTTCCAGGGACAGGGGTTATAATTCGCCC.

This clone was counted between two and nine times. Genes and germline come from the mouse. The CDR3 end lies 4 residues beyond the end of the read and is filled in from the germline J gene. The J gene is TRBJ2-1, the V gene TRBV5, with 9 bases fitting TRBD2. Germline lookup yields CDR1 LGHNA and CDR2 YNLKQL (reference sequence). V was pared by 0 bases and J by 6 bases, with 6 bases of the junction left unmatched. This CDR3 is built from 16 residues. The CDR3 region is CASSQERLGGFAEQFF. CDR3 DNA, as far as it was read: TGTGCCAGCAGCCAAGAAAGGCTGGGGGGGTTTGCT.

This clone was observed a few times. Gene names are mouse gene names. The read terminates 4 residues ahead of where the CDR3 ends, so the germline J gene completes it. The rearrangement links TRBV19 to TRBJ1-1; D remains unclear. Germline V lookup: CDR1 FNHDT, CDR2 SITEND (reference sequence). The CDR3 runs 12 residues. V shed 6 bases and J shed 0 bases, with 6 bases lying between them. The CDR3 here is CASIQTNTEVFF. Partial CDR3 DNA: TGTGCCAGCATCCAGACAAACACA.

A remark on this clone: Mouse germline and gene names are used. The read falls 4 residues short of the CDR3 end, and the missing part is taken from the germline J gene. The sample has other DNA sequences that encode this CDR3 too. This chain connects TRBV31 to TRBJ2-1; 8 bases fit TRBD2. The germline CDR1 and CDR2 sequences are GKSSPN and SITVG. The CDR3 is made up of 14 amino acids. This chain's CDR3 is CAWSLGGAGAEQFF. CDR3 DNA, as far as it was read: TGTGCCTGGAGTCTAGGGGGGGCGGGGGCT.

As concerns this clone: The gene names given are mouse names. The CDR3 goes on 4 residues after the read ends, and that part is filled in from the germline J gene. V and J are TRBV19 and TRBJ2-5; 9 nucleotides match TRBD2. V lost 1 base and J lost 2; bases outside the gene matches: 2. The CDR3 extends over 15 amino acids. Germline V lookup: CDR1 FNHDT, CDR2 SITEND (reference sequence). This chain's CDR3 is CASSIYWGVQDTQYF. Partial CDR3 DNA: TGTGCCAGCAGTATATACTGGGGGGTCCAAGAC.

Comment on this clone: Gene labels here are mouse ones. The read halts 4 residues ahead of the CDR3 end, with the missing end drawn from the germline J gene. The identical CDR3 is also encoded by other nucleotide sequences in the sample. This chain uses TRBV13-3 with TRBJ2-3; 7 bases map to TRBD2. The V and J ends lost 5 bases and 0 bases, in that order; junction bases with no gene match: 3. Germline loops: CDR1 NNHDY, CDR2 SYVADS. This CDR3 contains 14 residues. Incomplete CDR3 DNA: TGTGCCAGCAGCCCTGGGGGTAGTGCAGAA. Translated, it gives CASSPGGSAE. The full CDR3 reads CASSPGGSAETLYF.

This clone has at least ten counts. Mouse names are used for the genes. The CDR3 loop is CASRSGTGGGAETLYF. CDR3 DNA, as far as it was read: TGTGCCAGCAGATCCGGGACAGGGGGCGGTGCAGAA. The V gene is TRBV19, the J gene TRBJ2-3; 12 bases map to TRBD1. The CDR3 end lies 4 residues beyond the end of the read and is filled in from the germline J gene. The CDR3 is made up of 16 amino acids. V dropped 5 bases and J dropped 1; count of bases not matched to a gene: 5. The germline CDR1 and CDR2 sequences are FNHDT and SITEND (reference sequence).

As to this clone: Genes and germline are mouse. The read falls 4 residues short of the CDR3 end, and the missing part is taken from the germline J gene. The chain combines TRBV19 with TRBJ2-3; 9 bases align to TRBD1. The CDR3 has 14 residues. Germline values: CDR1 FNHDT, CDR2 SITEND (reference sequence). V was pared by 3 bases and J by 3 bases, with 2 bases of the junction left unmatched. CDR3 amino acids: CASSKQGAAETLYF. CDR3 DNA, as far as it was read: TGTGCCAGCAGTAAACAGGGGGCAGCAGAA.

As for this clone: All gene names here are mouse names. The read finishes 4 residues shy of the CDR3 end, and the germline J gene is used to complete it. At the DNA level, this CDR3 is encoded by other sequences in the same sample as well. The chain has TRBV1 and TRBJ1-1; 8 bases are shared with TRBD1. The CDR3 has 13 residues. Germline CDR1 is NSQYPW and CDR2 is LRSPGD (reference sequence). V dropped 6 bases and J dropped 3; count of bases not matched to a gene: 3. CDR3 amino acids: CTCRDRGDTEVFF. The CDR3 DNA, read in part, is TGCACCTGCAGAGACAGGGGTGACACA.

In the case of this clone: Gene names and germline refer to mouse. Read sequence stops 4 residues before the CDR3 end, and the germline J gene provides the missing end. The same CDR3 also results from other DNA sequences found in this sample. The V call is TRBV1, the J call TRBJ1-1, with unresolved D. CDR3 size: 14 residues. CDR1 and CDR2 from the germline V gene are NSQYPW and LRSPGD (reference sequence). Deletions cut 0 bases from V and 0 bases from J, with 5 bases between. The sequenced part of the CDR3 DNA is TGCACCTGCAGTGCAGATTCAGCAAACACA. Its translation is CTCSADSANT. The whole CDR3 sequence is CTCSADSANTEVFF.

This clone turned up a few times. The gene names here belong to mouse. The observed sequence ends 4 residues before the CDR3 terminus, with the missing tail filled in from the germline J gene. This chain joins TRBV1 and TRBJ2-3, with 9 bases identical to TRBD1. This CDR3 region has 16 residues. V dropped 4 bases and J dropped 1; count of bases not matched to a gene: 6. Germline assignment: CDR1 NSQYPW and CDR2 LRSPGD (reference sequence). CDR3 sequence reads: CTCSEQGAGGAETLYF. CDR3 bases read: TGCACCTGCAGTGAACAGGGGGCGGGGGGTGCAGAA.

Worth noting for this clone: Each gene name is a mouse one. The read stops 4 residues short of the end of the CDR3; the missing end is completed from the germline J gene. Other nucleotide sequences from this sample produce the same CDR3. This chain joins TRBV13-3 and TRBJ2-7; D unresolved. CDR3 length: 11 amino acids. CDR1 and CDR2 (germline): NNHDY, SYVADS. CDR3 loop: CASSRQYEQYF. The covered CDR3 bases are TGTGCCAGCAGTCGACAATAT.

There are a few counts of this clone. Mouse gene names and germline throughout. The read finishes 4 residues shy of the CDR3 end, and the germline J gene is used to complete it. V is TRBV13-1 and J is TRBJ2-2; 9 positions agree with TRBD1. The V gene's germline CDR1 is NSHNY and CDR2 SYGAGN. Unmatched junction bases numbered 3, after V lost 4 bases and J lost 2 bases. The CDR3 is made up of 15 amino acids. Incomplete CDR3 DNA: TGTGCCAGCAGTACCGGGACAGGGAACACCGGG. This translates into CASSTGTGNTG. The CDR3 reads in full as CASSTGTGNTGQLYF.

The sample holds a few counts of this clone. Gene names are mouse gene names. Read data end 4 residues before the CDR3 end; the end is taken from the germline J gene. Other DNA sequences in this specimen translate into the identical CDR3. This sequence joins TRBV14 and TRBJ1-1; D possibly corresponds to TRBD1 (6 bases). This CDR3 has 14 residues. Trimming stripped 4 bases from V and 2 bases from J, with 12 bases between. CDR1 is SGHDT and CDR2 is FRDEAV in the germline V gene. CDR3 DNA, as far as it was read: TGTGCCAGCAGTCCCGGGACACCTAACACA. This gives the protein CASSPGTPNT. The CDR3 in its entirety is CASSPGTPNTEVFF. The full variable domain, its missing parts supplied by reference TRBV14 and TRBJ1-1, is EAGVTQSPRYAVLQEGQAVSFWCDPISGHDTLYWYQQPRDQGPQLLVYFRDEAVIDNSQLPSDRFSAVRPKGTNSTLKIQSAKQGDTATYLCASSPGTPNTEVFFGKGTRLTVV.

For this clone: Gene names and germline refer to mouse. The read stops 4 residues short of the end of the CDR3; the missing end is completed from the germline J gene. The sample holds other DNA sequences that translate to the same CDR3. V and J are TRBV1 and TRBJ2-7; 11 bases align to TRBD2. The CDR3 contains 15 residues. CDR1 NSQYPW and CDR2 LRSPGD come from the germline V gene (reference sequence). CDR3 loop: CTCSATGTGGYEQYF. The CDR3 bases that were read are TGCACCTGCAGTGCAACCGGGACTGGGGGATAT.

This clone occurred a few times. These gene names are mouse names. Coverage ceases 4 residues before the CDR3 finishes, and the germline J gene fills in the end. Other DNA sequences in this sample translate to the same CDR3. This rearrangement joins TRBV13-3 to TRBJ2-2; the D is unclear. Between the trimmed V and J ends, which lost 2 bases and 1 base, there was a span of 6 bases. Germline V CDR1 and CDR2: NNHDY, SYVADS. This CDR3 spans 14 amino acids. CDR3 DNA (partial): TGTGCCAGCAGTGACGCCAGAAACACCGGG. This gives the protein CASSDARNTG. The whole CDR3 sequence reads CASSDARNTGQLYF. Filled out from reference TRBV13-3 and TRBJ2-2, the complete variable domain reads EAAVTQSPRSKVAVTGGKVTLSCHQTNNHDYMYWYRQDTGHGLRLIHYSYVADSTEKGDIPDGYKASRPSQENFSLILELASLSQTAVYFCASSDARNTGQLYFGEGSKLTVL.

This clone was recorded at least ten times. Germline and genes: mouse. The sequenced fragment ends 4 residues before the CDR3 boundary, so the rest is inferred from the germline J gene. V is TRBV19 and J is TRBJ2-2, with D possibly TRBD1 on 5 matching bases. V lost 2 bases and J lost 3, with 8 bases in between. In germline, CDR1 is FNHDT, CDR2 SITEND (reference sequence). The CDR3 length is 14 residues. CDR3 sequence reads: CASSMRGYTGQLYF. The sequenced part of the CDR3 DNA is TGTGCCAGCAGTATGAGGGGTTACACCGGG.

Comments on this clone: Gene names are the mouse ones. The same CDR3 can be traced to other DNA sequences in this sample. CDR3 bases read: TGCACCTGCAGTGCAGAGGGGGCGCGAGGAGAC. It specifies CTCSAEGARGD. The entire CDR3 reads CTCSAEGARGDTQYF. The chain recombines TRBV1 with TRBJ2-5, with D perhaps given as TRBD1 or TRBD2 (6 bases each). The sequenced fragment ends 4 residues before the CDR3 boundary, so the rest is inferred from the germline J gene. This CDR3 is 15 amino acids long. Germline CDR1 and CDR2: NSQYPW and LRSPGD (reference sequence).

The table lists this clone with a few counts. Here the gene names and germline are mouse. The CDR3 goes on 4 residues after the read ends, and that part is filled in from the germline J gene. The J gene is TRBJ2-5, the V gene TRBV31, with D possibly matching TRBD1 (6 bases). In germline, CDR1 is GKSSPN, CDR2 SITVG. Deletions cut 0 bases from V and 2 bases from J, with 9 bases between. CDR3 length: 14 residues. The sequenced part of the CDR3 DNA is TGTGCCTGGAGTCTGCAGGGGTCCCAAGAC. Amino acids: CAWSLQGSQD. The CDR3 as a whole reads CAWSLQGSQDTQYF.

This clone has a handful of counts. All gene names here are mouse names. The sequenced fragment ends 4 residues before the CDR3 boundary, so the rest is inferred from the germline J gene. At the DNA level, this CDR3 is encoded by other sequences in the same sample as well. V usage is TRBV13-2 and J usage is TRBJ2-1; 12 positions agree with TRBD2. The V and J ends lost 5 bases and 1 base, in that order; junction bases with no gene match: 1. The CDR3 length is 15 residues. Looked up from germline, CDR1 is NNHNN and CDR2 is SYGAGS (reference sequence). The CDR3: CASGGTGGNYAEQFF. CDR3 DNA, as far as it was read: TGTGCCAGCGGAGGGACTGGGGGGAACTATGCT.

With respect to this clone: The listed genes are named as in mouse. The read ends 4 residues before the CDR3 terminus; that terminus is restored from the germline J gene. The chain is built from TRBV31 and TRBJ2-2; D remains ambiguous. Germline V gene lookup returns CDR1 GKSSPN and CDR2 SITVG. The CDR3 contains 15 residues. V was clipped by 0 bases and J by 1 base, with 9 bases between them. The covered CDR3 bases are TGTGCCTGGAGTCTAGGCCACAGAAACACCGGG. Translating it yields CAWSLGHRNTG. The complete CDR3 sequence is CAWSLGHRNTGQLYF.

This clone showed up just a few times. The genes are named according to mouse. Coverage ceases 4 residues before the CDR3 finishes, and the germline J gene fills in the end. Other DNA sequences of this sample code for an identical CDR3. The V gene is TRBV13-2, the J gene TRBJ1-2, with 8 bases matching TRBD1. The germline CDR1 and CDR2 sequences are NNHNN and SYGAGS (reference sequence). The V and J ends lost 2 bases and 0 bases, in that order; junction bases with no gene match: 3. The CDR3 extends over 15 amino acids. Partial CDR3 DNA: TGTGCCAGCGGTGAGGGGACAGGAGCAAACTCC. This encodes CASGEGTGANS. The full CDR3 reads CASGEGTGANSDYTF.

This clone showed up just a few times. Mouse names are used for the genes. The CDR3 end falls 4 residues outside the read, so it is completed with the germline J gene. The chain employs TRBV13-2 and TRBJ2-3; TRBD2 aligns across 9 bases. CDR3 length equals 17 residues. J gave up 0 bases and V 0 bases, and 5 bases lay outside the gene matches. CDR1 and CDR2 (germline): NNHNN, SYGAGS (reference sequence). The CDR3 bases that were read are TGTGCCAGCGGTGATGCGCTGGGGGGGTTTAGTGCAGAA. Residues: CASGDALGGFSAE. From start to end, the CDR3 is CASGDALGGFSAETLYF.

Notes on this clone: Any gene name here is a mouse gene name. CDR3 region: CASSQTQTEVFF. The DNA read from the CDR3 is TGTGCCAGCAGCCAAACACAAACA. This chain connects TRBV5 to TRBJ1-1; D is unresolved. From the germline J gene comes the end of the CDR3, since the read stops 4 residues before it. The CDR3 totals 12 residues. Germline-derived CDR1 and CDR2 are LGHNA and YNLKQL (reference sequence).